These T cell receptor beta chains were read from a single sample in a study of blood T cell repertoires in COVID-19. Using immunoSEQ multiplex PCR, the repertoire was profiled, and TCRdb retains in-frame clones only, with some absent. The sample yields roughly 230,000 clones, 90% seen once. The source material was peripheral blood. The source of these receptors is a woman aged 55-70 years with COVID-19, enrolled during active disease. Both conserved end residues are part of each CDR3. D genes are given only for firm matches. Not all rows give a size; the values are once, few, many and, for expanded clones, a class.

cdr3_nt: TGTGCCAGCAGTTCTATTACAGGGGGCTCATCGGCTTTCTTT
cdr3_aa: CASSSITGGSSAFF
clone_size: once
v_call: TRBV6-2/TRBV6-3
j_call: TRBJ1-1
d_call: TRBD1

cdr3_nt: TGTGCCAGCAGCCAAGACCGACAGGACCGCCCGTCTGGGGCCAACGTCCTGACTTTC
cdr3_aa: CASSQDRQDRPSGANVLTF
clone_size: -
v_call: TRBV3-1/TRBV3-2
j_call: TRBJ2-6
d_call: -

cdr3_nt: TGTGCCAGCAGCCCGGGGACAGGGGCGGACTATGGCTACACCTTC
cdr3_aa: CASSPGTGADYGYTF
clone_size: -
v_call: TRBV5-6
j_call: TRBJ1-2
d_call: TRBD1

cdr3_nt: TGTGCCAGCAGCTTAGGGGGGCTTAATGAAAAACTGTTTTTT
cdr3_aa: CASSLGGLNEKLFF
clone_size: few
v_call: TRBV7-9
j_call: TRBJ1-4
d_call: -

cdr3_nt: TGTGCCAGCAGCACAATAGCGGGGGGAAGCTACAATGAGCAGTTCTTC
cdr3_aa: CASSTIAGGSYNEQFF
clone_size: -
v_call: TRBV7-3
j_call: TRBJ2-1
d_call: TRBD2

cdr3_nt: TGTGCCAGCTCCCCCAAGAGGGAGGGGGAGCAGTACTTC
cdr3_aa: CASSPKREGEQYF
clone_size: -
v_call: TRBV18
j_call: TRBJ2-7
d_call: TRBD2

cdr3_nt: TGTGCCAGCTCCTCATCGCAAGCGTTTTCATCTGGGGCCAACGTCCTGACTTTC
cdr3_aa: CASSSSQAFSSGANVLTF
clone_size: once
v_call: TRBV3-1/TRBV3-2
j_call: TRBJ2-6
d_call: -

cdr3_nt: TGTGCCAGCAGCCCCCGGGTCGGACAGGGCTATAATTCACCCCTCCACTTT
cdr3_aa: CASSPRVGQGYNSPLHF
clone_size: -
v_call: TRBV7-9
j_call: TRBJ1-6
d_call: TRBD1

cdr3_nt: TGTGCCAGCAGCTTATTTCTAGACCCGGGTCTAGTAAATGGCTACACCTTC
cdr3_aa: CASSLFLDPGLVNGYTF
clone_size: -
v_call: TRBV7-8
j_call: TRBJ1-2
d_call: -

cdr3_nt: TGTGCCAGTAGTATTCGACGGGGGGCCCCCTACGAGCAGTACTTC
cdr3_aa: CASSIRRGAPYEQYF
clone_size: -
v_call: TRBV19
j_call: TRBJ2-7
d_call: -

cdr3_nt: TGTGCCAGTAGTATCGCAGGGGGATCTGGAAACACCATATATTTT
cdr3_aa: CASSIAGGSGNTIYF
clone_size: -
v_call: TRBV19
j_call: TRBJ1-3
d_call: TRBD1

cdr3_nt: TGTGCCAGCAGCGGACAGGGGTTTCGATCACTCCTCCACTTT
cdr3_aa: CASSGQGFRSLLHF
clone_size: -
v_call: TRBV9
j_call: TRBJ1-6
d_call: TRBD1

cdr3_nt: TGTGCCAGCTCACCTCGGCAGGGATCCTACGAGCAGTACTTC
cdr3_aa: CASSPRQGSYEQYF
clone_size: -
v_call: TRBV18
j_call: TRBJ2-7
d_call: -

cdr3_nt: TGTGCCATCAGCCGGACAGGGCAGAACACTGAAGCTTTCTTT
cdr3_aa: CAISRTGQNTEAFF
clone_size: -
v_call: TRBV10-3
j_call: TRBJ1-1
d_call: TRBD1

cdr3_nt: TGTGCCAGCAGCTTCGAGACAGGCTATAATTCACCCCTCCACTTT
cdr3_aa: CASSFETGYNSPLHF
clone_size: -
v_call: TRBV5-5
j_call: TRBJ1-6
d_call: -

cdr3_nt: TGTGCCAGCAGCCAAGAATCGCGGGGGGCGGCAGATACGCAGTATTTT
cdr3_aa: CASSQESRGAADTQYF
clone_size: -
v_call: TRBV14
j_call: TRBJ2-3
d_call: TRBD2

cdr3_nt: TGCGCCAGCAGCCAAGATGGAGGACAGGGACCTACAGATACGCAGTATTTT
cdr3_aa: CASSQDGGQGPTDTQYF
clone_size: -
v_call: TRBV4-1
j_call: TRBJ2-3
d_call: TRBD1

cdr3_nt: TGCAGTGCTAGAGATCGGGACACCATATATTTT
cdr3_aa: CSARDRDTIYF
clone_size: -
v_call: TRBV20-1
j_call: TRBJ1-3
d_call: -

cdr3_nt: TGTGCCAGCAGGACAGAGGGGGCGTCATACAATGAGCAGTTCTTC
cdr3_aa: CASRTEGASYNEQFF
clone_size: -
v_call: TRBV27
j_call: TRBJ2-1
d_call: TRBD1

cdr3_nt: TGTGCCAGCAGGGGGGGACAGGATAGCAATCAGCCCCAGCATTTT
cdr3_aa: CASRGGQDSNQPQHF
clone_size: -
v_call: TRBV6-5
j_call: TRBJ1-5
d_call: TRBD1

cdr3_nt: TGTGCCAGCAGCCCTGAACCGAGCTCCTACAATGAGCAGTTCTTC
cdr3_aa: CASSPEPSSYNEQFF
clone_size: -
v_call: TRBV9
j_call: TRBJ2-1
d_call: -

cdr3_nt: TGTGCCCCCCCGTTTCGACCACACCTAGACAGGGGGCGAAACGAGCAGTACTTC
cdr3_aa: CAPPFRPHLDRGRNEQYF
clone_size: -
v_call: TRBV30
j_call: TRBJ2-7
d_call: TRBD1

cdr3_nt: TGTGCTGTAACGCTAGGTCCGACCATAACGGGGGAGCTGTTTTTT
cdr3_aa: CAVTLGPTITGELFF
clone_size: -
v_call: TRBV7-7
j_call: TRBJ2-2
d_call: -

cdr3_nt: TGTGCCAGCAGCGTCGACAGGGGGCAGGGTGAAAAACTGTTTTTT
cdr3_aa: CASSVDRGQGEKLFF
clone_size: -
v_call: TRBV7-8
j_call: TRBJ1-4
d_call: TRBD1

cdr3_nt: TGCGCCAGCAGCGTCGGGACAGGGGGCAACTATGGCTACACCTTC
cdr3_aa: CASSVGTGGNYGYTF
clone_size: once
v_call: TRBV5-1
j_call: TRBJ1-2
d_call: TRBD1

cdr3_nt: TGTGCCAGCAGTTACTCGAATGGTGGAGTCTATGGCTACACCTTC
cdr3_aa: CASSYSNGGVYGYTF
clone_size: -
v_call: TRBV6-5
j_call: TRBJ1-2
d_call: -

cdr3_nt: TGTGCCAGTAGTATAGACCCAGGGCGAGAGCAGTACTTC
cdr3_aa: CASSIDPGREQYF
clone_size: -
v_call: TRBV19
j_call: TRBJ2-7
d_call: -

cdr3_nt: TGTGCCAGCAGTTACGCGGATAGCGGGGGATACCTAGCCAAAAACATTCAGTACTTC
cdr3_aa: CASSYADSGGYLAKNIQYF
clone_size: once
v_call: TRBV6-2/TRBV6-3
j_call: TRBJ2-4
d_call: TRBD2

cdr3_nt: TGTGCCAGCAGTGAAACATACAGGGACGAGCAGTACTTC
cdr3_aa: CASSETYRDEQYF
clone_size: -
v_call: TRBV6-1
j_call: TRBJ2-7
d_call: -

cdr3_nt: TGCGCCAGCAGCTCCCGGCAGGGGTCCACTGAAGCTTTCTTT
cdr3_aa: CASSSRQGSTEAFF
clone_size: -
v_call: TRBV4-3
j_call: TRBJ1-1
d_call: -

cdr3_nt: TGTGCCAGCAGCTTGGACAGTTCTAACTATGGCTACACCTTC
cdr3_aa: CASSLDSSNYGYTF
clone_size: -
v_call: TRBV7-8
j_call: TRBJ1-2
d_call: -

cdr3_nt: TGTGCCAGTTGGGACAGCACGAACTATGGCTACACCTTC
cdr3_aa: CASWDSTNYGYTF
clone_size: few
v_call: TRBV2
j_call: TRBJ1-2
d_call: TRBD1

cdr3_nt: TGTGCCAGCAGCTTAGTAGGTGGCCAAGGGAGAGAGCAGTTCTTC
cdr3_aa: CASSLVGGQGREQFF
clone_size: -
v_call: TRBV11-1
j_call: TRBJ2-1
d_call: -

cdr3_nt: TGTGCCAGCAGTGTTCCAGGTCGTGAGCCTGAAGCTTTCTTT
cdr3_aa: CASSVPGREPEAFF
clone_size: -
v_call: TRBV2
j_call: TRBJ1-1
d_call: -

cdr3_nt: TGTGCCAGCAGTCTCCCACAGGGGATTAAGTTCTTC
cdr3_aa: CASSLPQGIKFF
clone_size: -
v_call: TRBV12-3/TRBV12-4
j_call: TRBJ2-1
d_call: TRBD1

cdr3_nt: TGTGCCAGCAGCGTAGACTTTTCGAACACTGAAGCTTTCTTT
cdr3_aa: CASSVDFSNTEAFF
clone_size: -
v_call: TRBV9
j_call: TRBJ1-1
d_call: -

cdr3_nt: TGTGCCAGCAGCTTTGACAGGTACTCTGGAAACACCATATATTTT
cdr3_aa: CASSFDRYSGNTIYF
clone_size: -
v_call: TRBV5-6
j_call: TRBJ1-3
d_call: -

cdr3_nt: TGTGCCAGCAGCCAACCCGGGGGTCCGGGGGGGGACTATGGCTACACCTTC
cdr3_aa: CASSQPGGPGGDYGYTF
clone_size: -
v_call: TRBV4-2
j_call: TRBJ1-2
d_call: -

cdr3_nt: TGCAGTGCTAGTCCGAGCGGGGGGGCCTACGAGCAGTACTTC
cdr3_aa: CSASPSGGAYEQYF
clone_size: once
v_call: TRBV20-1
j_call: TRBJ2-7
d_call: TRBD2

cdr3_nt: TGTGCCAGCAGTTACGATTTGCGTGGTGAAAAACTGTTTTTT
cdr3_aa: CASSYDLRGEKLFF
clone_size: -
v_call: TRBV6-6
j_call: TRBJ1-4
d_call: -

cdr3_nt: TGTGCCAGCAGCCAAGATCGAGGACTACATAATTCACCCCTCCACTTT
cdr3_aa: CASSQDRGLHNSPLHF
clone_size: few
v_call: TRBV4-2
j_call: TRBJ1-6
d_call: -

cdr3_nt: TGTGCCAGCAGAGACAACTCGGTGAACACTGAAGCTTTCTTT
cdr3_aa: CASRDNSVNTEAFF
clone_size: once
v_call: TRBV5-6
j_call: TRBJ1-1
d_call: -

cdr3_nt: TGTGCCAGCAGTCACCTATCGACAGGGGCGCGAGAAGCTTTCTTT
cdr3_aa: CASSHLSTGAREAFF
clone_size: -
v_call: TRBV6-2/TRBV6-3
j_call: TRBJ1-1
d_call: TRBD1

cdr3_nt: TGTGCCAGCTCAAAGGCCGGGGGGAGCCATAATGAAAAACTGTTTTTT
cdr3_aa: CASSKAGGSHNEKLFF
clone_size: few
v_call: TRBV18
j_call: TRBJ1-4
d_call: -

cdr3_nt: TGTGCCAGCAGCTTCCAAACAGGCTCCTACGAGCAGTACTTC
cdr3_aa: CASSFQTGSYEQYF
clone_size: -
v_call: TRBV7-2
j_call: TRBJ2-7
d_call: -

cdr3_nt: TGTGCCAGCAGCTTCGGGAGCAGTAACTCTGGAAACACCATATATTTT
cdr3_aa: CASSFGSSNSGNTIYF
clone_size: -
v_call: TRBV7-2
j_call: TRBJ1-3
d_call: -

cdr3_nt: TGTGCCAGCAGCCAAGATGTCCAGTCCTACGAGCAGTACTTC
cdr3_aa: CASSQDVQSYEQYF
clone_size: -
v_call: TRBV14
j_call: TRBJ2-7
d_call: -

cdr3_nt: TGTGCCAGCAGCCAAGAGAGGAGTGACTACACCTTC
cdr3_aa: CASSQERSDYTF
clone_size: -
v_call: TRBV3-1/TRBV3-2
j_call: TRBJ1-2
d_call: -

cdr3_nt: TGTGCCAGCAGCTTTAATATCGGGGAGCTGTTTTTT
cdr3_aa: CASSFNIGELFF
clone_size: -
v_call: TRBV5-4
j_call: TRBJ2-2
d_call: -